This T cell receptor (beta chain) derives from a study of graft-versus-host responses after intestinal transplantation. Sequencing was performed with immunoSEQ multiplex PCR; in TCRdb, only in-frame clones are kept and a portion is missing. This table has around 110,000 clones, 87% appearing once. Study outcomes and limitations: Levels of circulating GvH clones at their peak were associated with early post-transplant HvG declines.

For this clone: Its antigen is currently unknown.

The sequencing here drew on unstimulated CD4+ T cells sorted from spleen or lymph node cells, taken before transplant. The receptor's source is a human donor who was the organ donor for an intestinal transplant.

As DNA, the CDR3 is TGTGCCAGTAGTGTGGGTCTTAATCAGCCCCAGCATTTT. It codes for CASSVGLNQPQHF. The V gene is TRBV19, the J gene TRBJ1-5; the D is unclear. This CDR3 contains 13 residues. V lost 5 bases to trimming and J lost 4 bases, with 9 bases between them. CDR1 is LNHDA and CDR2 is SQIVND in the germline V gene (reference sequence).